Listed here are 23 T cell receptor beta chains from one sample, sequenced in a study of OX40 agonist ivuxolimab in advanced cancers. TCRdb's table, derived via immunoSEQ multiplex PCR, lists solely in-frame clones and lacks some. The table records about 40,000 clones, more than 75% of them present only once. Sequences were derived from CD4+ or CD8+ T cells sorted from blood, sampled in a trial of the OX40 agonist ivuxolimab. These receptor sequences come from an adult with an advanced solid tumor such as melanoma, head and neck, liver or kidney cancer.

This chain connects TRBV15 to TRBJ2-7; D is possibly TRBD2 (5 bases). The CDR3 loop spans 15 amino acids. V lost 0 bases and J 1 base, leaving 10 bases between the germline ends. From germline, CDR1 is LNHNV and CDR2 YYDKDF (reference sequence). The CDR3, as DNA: TGTGCCACCAGCAGAGAAGGAGGAAGGTCCTACGAGCAGTACTTC. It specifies CATSREGGRSYEQYF.

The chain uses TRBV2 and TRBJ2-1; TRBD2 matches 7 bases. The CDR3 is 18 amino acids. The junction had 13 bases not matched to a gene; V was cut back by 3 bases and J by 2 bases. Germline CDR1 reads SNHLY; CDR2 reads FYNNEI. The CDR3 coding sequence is TGTGCCAGCAGTGAGTCCACCAGCGGGACCGACCCCTACAATGAGCAGTTCTTC. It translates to CASSESTSGTDPYNEQFF. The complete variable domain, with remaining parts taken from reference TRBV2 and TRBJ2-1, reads EPEVTQTPSHQVTQMGQEVILRCVPISNHLYFYWYRQILGQKVEFLVSFYNNEISEKSEIFDDQFSVERPDGSNFTLKIRSTKLEDSAMYFCASSESTSGTDPYNEQFFGPGTRLTVL.

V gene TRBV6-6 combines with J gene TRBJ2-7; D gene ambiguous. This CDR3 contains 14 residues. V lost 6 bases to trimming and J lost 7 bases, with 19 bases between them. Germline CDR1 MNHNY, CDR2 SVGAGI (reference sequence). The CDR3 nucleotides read TGTGCCAGCAGCCCAGACTCTCCGATGGGGGAGCAGTACTTC. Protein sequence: CASSPDSPMGEQYF.

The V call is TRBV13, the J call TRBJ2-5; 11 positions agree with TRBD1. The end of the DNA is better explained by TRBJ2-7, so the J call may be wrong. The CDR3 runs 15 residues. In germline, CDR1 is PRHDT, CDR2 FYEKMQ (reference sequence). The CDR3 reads CASSRWGQGVYEQYF. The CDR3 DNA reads TGTGCCAGCAGCCGTTGGGGACAGGGGGTCTACGAGCAGTACTTC.

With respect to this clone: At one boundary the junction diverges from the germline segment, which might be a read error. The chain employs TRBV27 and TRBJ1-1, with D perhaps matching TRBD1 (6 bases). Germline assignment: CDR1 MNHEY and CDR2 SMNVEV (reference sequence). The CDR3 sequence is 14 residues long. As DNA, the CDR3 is TGTGCCAGCAGCTTATGGGAGGGGGGCACTGAAGCTTTCTTT. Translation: CASSLWEGGTEAFF.

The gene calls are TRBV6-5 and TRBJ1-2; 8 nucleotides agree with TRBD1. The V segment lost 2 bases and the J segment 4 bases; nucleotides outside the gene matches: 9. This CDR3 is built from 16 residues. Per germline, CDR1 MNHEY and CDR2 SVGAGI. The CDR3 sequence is CASSYTFQGAVYGYTF. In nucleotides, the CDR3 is TGTGCCAGCAGTTACACTTTTCAGGGGGCAGTCTATGGCTACACCTTC.

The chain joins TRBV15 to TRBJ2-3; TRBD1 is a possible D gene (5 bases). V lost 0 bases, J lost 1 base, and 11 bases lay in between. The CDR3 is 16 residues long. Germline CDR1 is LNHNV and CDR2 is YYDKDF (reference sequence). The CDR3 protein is CATSRDHEGGTDTQYF. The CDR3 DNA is TGTGCCACCAGCAGAGATCATGAAGGGGGCACAGATACGCAGTATTTT.

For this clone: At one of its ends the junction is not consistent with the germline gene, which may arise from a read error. The CDR3 DNA reads as TGTGCCAGCAGCGAAGGGCAGGGGGTTCATCAGCCCCAGCATTTT. Amino acid sequence: CASSEGQGVHQPQHF. The V call is TRBV2, the J call TRBJ1-5, with 7 bases identical to TRBD1. The CDR3 covers 15 residues. The V gene's germline CDR1 is SNHLY and CDR2 FYNNEI. Based on the CDR3 plus reference TRBV2 and TRBJ1-5, the full variable domain is EPEVTQTPSHQVTQMGQEVILRCVPISNHLYFYWYRQILGQKVEFLVSFYNNEISEKSEIFDDQFSVERPDGSNFTLKIRSTKLEDSAMYFCASSEGQGVHQPQHFGDGTRLSIL.

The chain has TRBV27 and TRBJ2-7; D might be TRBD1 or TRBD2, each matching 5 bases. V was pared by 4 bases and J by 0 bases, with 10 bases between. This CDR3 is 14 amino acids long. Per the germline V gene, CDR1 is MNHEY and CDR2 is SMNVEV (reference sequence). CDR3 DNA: TGTGCCAGCAGTTGGGACGCGAGCTCCTACGAGCAGTACTTC. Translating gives CASSWDASSYEQYF.

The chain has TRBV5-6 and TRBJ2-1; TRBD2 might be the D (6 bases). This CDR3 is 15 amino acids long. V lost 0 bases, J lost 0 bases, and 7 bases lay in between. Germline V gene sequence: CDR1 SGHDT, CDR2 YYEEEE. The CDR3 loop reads CASSLVGGSYNEQFF. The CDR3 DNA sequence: TGTGCCAGCAGCTTGGTGGGGGGCTCCTACAATGAGCAGTTCTTC.

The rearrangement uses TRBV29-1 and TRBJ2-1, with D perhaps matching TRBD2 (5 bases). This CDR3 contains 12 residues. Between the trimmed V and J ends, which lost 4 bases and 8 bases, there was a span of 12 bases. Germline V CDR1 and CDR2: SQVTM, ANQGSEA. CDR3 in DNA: TGCAGCGTTGTCGGTCTGAGGGATGAGCAGTTCTTC. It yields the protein CSVVGLRDEQFF.

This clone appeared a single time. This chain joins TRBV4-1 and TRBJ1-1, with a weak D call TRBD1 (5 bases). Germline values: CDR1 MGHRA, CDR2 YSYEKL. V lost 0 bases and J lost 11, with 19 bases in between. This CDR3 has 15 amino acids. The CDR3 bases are TGCGCCAGCAGCCAAGAGGGTCAGCTCGGGGGACGTGCTTTCTTT. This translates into CASSQEGQLGGRAFF.

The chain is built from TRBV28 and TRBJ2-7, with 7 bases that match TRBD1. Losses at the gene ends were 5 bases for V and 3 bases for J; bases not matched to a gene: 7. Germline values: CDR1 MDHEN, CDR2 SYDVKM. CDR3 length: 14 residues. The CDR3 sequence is CASSENRGFYEQYF. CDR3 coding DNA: TGTGCCAGCAGTGAGAACAGGGGTTTCTACGAGCAGTACTTC. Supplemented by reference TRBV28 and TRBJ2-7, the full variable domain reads DVKVTQSSRYLVKRTGEKVFLECVQDMDHENMFWYRQDPGLGLRLIYFSYDVKMKEKGDIPEGYSVSREKKERFSLILESASTNQTSMYLCASSENRGFYEQYFGPGTRLTVT.

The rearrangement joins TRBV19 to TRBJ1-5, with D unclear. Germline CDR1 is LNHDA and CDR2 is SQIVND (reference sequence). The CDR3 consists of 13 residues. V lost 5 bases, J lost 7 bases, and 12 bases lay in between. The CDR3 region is CASSLRSGQPQHF. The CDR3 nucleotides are TGTGCCAGTAGTCTCCGAAGTGGACAGCCCCAGCATTTT.

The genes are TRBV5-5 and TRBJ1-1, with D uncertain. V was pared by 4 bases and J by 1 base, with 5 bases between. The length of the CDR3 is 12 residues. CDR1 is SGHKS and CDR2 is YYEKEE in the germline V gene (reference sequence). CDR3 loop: CASSLQNTEAFF. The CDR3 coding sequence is TGTGCCAGCAGCCTTCAGAACACTGAAGCTTTCTTT. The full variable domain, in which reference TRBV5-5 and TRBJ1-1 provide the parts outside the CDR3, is DAGVTQSPTHLIKTRGQQVTLRCSPISGHKSVSWYQQVLGQGPQFIFQYYEKEERGRGNFPDRFSARQFPNYSSELNVNALLLGDSALYLCASSLQNTEAFFGQGTRLTVV.

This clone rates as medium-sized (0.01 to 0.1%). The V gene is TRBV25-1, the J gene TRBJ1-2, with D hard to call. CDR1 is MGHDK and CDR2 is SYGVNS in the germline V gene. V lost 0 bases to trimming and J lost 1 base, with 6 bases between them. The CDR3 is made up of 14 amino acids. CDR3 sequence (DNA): TGTGCCAGCAGTGAATACCCCGATAACTATGGCTACACCTTC. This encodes CASSEYPDNYGYTF.

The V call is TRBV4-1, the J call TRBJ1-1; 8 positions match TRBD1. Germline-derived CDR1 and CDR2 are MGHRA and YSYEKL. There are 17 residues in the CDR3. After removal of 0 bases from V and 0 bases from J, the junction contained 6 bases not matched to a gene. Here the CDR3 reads CASSQDFGTGMNTEAFF. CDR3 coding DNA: TGCGCCAGCAGCCAAGATTTTGGGACAGGCATGAACACTGAAGCTTTCTTT.

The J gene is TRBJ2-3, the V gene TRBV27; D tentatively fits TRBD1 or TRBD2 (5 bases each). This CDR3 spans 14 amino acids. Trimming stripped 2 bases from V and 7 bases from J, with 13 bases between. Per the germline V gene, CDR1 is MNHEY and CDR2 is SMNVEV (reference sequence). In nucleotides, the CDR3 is TGTGCCAGCAGTTTACGGGGCAGGAGTAATACGCAGTATTTT. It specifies CASSLRGRSNTQYF.

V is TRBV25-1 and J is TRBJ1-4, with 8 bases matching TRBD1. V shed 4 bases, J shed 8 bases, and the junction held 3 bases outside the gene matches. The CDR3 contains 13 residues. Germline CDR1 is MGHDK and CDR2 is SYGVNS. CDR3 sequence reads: CASSGTGGEKLFF. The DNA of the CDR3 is TGTGCCAGCAGTGGTACAGGGGGGGAAAAACTGTTTTTT.

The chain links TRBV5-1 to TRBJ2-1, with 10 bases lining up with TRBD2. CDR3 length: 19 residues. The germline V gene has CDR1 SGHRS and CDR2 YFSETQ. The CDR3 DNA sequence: TGCGCAAGTGTTGCGGGACTAGCGACGGGTTCCCTCTCCTACAATGAGCAGTTCTTC. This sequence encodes CASVAGLATGSLSYNEQFF.

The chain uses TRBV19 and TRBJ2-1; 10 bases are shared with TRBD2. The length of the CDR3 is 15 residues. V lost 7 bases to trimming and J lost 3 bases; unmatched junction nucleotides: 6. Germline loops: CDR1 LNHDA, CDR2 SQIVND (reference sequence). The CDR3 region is CASTLVAGGYNEQFF. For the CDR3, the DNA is TGTGCCAGTACCCTTGTAGCGGGGGGCTACAATGAGCAGTTCTTC.

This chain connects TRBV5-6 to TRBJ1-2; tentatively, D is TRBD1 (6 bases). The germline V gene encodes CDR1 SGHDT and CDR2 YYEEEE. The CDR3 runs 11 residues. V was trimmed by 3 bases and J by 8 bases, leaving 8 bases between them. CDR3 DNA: TGTGCCAGCAGCTCAGGGGTAGGCTACACCTTC. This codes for CASSSGVGYTF.

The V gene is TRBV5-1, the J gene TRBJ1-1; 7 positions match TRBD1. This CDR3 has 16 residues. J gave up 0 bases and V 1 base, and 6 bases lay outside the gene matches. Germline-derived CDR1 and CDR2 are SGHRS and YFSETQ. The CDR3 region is CASSLPTGTVNTEAFF. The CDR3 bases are TGCGCCAGCAGCTTGCCAACCGGGACAGTGAACACTGAAGCTTTCTTT.